The next 10 T cell receptor beta chains were all read from a single sample in a study of regulatory T cells in long-lasting Graves disease. As for time point: newly diagnosed GD, antithyroid drugs for less than 3 months. Extracted PBMC RNA gave rise to the TCR library. iRepertoire HTBI primers and Arm-PCR of CDR3 regions built TCR beta libraries. MiXCR, applied by TCRdb to the multiplex PCR reads, yields one record per CDR3 protein. The table shows around 250,000 distinct CDR3 sequences, with 15% to 20% occurring only once. Sequenced here: peripheral blood mononuclear cells (PBMCs), sampled at new diagnosis, from a patient treated with antithyroid drugs. Receptors originate from a female donor with Graves disease.

This clonotype has a handful of counts. This sequence joins TRBV10-3 and TRBJ2-7; either TRBD1 or TRBD2 may supply D (5 bases each). V lost 2 bases and J 2 bases, leaving 13 bases between the germline ends. The germline V gene encodes CDR1 ENHRY and CDR2 SYGVKD. This CDR3 comprises 15 residues. DNA of the CDR3: TGTGCCATCAGTGAGGGGGGAGATGCGGCCTACGAGCAGTACTTC. This translates into CAISEGGDAAYEQYF.

This clonotype was recorded at least ten times. J is TRBJ2-3 and V is TRBV6-5; D is unresolved. Germline assignment: CDR1 MNHEY and CDR2 SVGAGI. There are 15 residues in the CDR3. Between the trimmed V and J ends, which lost 4 bases and 3 bases, there was a span of 14 bases. The CDR3 DNA reads TGTGCCAGCAGTTCAACCTCCAAAAAAACAGATACGCAGTATTTT. Translation gives CASSSTSKKTDTQYF.

There are a few counts of this clonotype. The chain combines TRBV18 with TRBJ2-4; D remains unclear. Germline-derived CDR1 and CDR2 are KGHSH and LQKENI. V was cut by 3 bases and J by 8 bases, with 14 bases left in between. The CDR3 contains 14 residues. The CDR3 sequence is CASSPDMNEDIQYF. CDR3 in DNA: TGTGCCAGCTCACCCGACATGAATGAGGACATTCAGTACTTC. Using reference TRBV18 and TRBJ2-4 for the parts outside the CDR3, the full variable domain is NAGVMQNPRHLVRRRGQEARLRCSPMKGHSHVYWYRQLPEEGLKFMVYLQKENIIDESGMPKERFSAEFPKEGPSILRIQQVVRGDSAAYFCASSPDMNEDIQYFGAGTRLSVL.

This clonotype has a handful of counts. This chain uses TRBV19 with TRBJ2-4, with D perhaps matching TRBD1 or TRBD2 (5 bases each). Germline V lookup: CDR1 LNHDA, CDR2 SQIVND (reference sequence). This CDR3 spans 15 amino acids. The V end lost 8 bases, the J end lost 1 base, and 15 bases lay between the germline ends. CDR3 nucleotide sequence: TGTGCCAGTGGGGACCATCTTAAGGCCAAAAACATTCAGTACTTC. Protein product: CASGDHLKAKNIQYF.

This clonotype occurred a few times. The chain combines TRBV29-1 with TRBJ2-1; the D is unclear. V shed 5 bases and J shed 7 bases, with 9 bases lying between them. The CDR3 is made up of 11 amino acids. Germline V gives CDR1 SQVTM, CDR2 ANQGSEA. This chain's CDR3 is CSVSHRNEQFF. The CDR3 nucleotides read TGCAGCGTTTCACACAGAAATGAGCAGTTCTTC.

This clonotype has ten or more counts. The chain is built from TRBV20-1 and TRBJ2-3; 10 nucleotides align to TRBD1. CDR1 and CDR2 (germline): DFQATT, SNEGSKA (reference sequence). The CDR3 contains 15 residues. V lost 5 bases and J lost 4; bases outside the gene matches: 9. The CDR3: CSAGDRGNWADTQYF. The CDR3 coding sequence is TGCAGTGCTGGGGACAGGGGTAATTGGGCAGATACGCAGTATTTT.

In regard to this clonotype: No conserved phenylalanine or tryptophan ends this CDR3, so it is likely a read error. This chain joins TRBV3-1 and TRBJ1-1; D not certain. The CDR3 contains 13 residues. V lost 6 bases to trimming and J lost 8 bases, with 16 bases between them. Germline V CDR1 and CDR2: LGHDT, YNNKEL (reference sequence). DNA of the CDR3: TGTGCCAGCAGTCACCAGTCAAGAGGGGAAGCTTTCGTT. It encodes CASSHQSRGEAFV.

This clonotype was detected once. The chain links TRBV18 to TRBJ2-1; no clear D gene. CDR1 KGHSH and CDR2 LQKENI come from the germline V gene. The CDR3 has 13 residues. V lost 10 bases, J lost 5 bases, and 15 bases lay in between. CDR3 sequence: CATSVGLDNEQFF. The CDR3 DNA is TGTGCCACCTCTGTAGGCTTGGACAATGAGCAGTTCTTC.

This clonotype was observed many times. The genes are TRBV20-1 and TRBJ1-1; D is uncertain. This CDR3 spans 14 amino acids. Germline V gene data show CDR1 as DFQATT and CDR2 as SNEGSKA (reference sequence). V shed 0 bases and J shed 4 bases, with 12 bases lying between them. CDR3 nucleotides: TGCAGTGCTAGAGATACCGGGTTGAGCACTGAAGCTTTCTTT. Translation: CSARDTGLSTEAFF.

There are many counts of this clonotype. The CDR3 reads CASMTGDNQPQHF. The CDR3 nucleotides are TGTGCCAGCATGACAGGGGACAATCAGCCCCAGCATTTT. The chain couples TRBV6-1 to TRBJ1-5; 8 positions match TRBD1. Germline lookup yields CDR1 MNHNS and CDR2 SASEGT. V was clipped by 7 bases and J by 3 bases; unmatched bases: 2. CDR3 length equals 13 residues.